Each of the 7 T cell receptor beta chains below was sequenced from the same sample in a study of cytomegalovirus exposure and HLA in healthy donors. PCR involved 60 Vbeta and 13 Jbeta primers. Sequencing used immunoSEQ multiplex PCR; TCRdb keeps in-frame clones, though not all of them. The profile shows over 80,000 clones, 73% of them singletons. Material for sequencing was PBMCs. Source of these receptors: a man aged 35 to 55 in good health and CMV-seronegative.

This clone is judged medium-sized (0.01 to 0.1%). This chain uses TRBV27 with TRBJ1-1; 8 positions agree with TRBD1. The germline gives CDR1 MNHEY, CDR2 SMNVEV (reference sequence). The J segment lost 4 bases and the V segment lost 4 bases, leaving 5 bases of the junction unmatched. The CDR3 runs to 14 residues. The CDR3 DNA is TGTGCCAGCAGTTCGGTCAGGGGGCCCACTGAAGCTTTCTTT. It encodes CASSSVRGPTEAFF.

The CDR3 sequence: CASSVVQGNTEAFF. The CDR3 bases are TGTGCCAGCAGCGTAGTGCAGGGGAACACTGAAGCTTTCTTT. The V gene is TRBV9, the J gene TRBJ1-1, with D perhaps TRBD1 (5 bases). The CDR3 spans 14 residues. Germline lookup yields CDR1 SGDLS and CDR2 YYNGEE. Trimming pared 0 bases from V and 1 base from J, leaving 7 bases between.

V and J are TRBV6-6 and TRBJ1-1, with D uncertain. V was shortened by 2 bases and J by 1 base, with 5 bases between the two germline ends. The CDR3 sequence is 13 residues long. Germline V CDR1 and CDR2: MNHNY, SVGAGI (reference sequence). In nucleotides, the CDR3 is TGTGCCAGCAGTTACCCAGGGAACACTGAAGCTTTCTTT. It specifies CASSYPGNTEAFF.

The chain combines TRBV7-9 with TRBJ2-2; 9 bases line up with TRBD1. CDR1 SEHNR and CDR2 FQNEAQ come from the germline V gene (reference sequence). The CDR3 extends over 14 amino acids. The ends lost 6 bases at V and 4 bases at J; junction bases unmatched: 3. CDR3 in DNA: TGTGCCAGCAGGGAGACAGGGGGCACCGGGGAGCTGTTTTTT. Amino acid sequence: CASRETGGTGELFF.

The chain has TRBV6-1 and TRBJ2-7; D is possibly TRBD2 (7 bases). V shed 3 bases and J shed 3 bases, with 18 bases lying between them. The CDR3 extends over 16 amino acids. Per germline, CDR1 MNHNS and CDR2 SASEGT. CDR3 coding DNA: TGTGCCAGCAGTGAGAGGTGGAACAGGGAGGGCTACGAGCAGTACTTC. This sequence encodes CASSERWNREGYEQYF.

V gene TRBV4-1 combines with J gene TRBJ2-1, with 7 bases matching TRBD2. CDR3 length equals 16 residues. The junction had 8 bases not matched to a gene; V was cut back by 2 bases and J by 4 bases. Germline-derived CDR1 and CDR2 are MGHRA and YSYEKL. Written as DNA, the CDR3 is TGCGCCAGCAGCCAACGAATCCCGGGACTATACAATGAGCAGTTCTTC. Translation gives CASSQRIPGLYNEQFF.

The chain recombines TRBV6-6 with TRBJ1-5; no clear D. Germline-derived CDR1 and CDR2 are MNHNY and SVGAGI (reference sequence). Trimming removed 2 bases at V and 2 bases at J, with 7 bases between. This CDR3 has 14 residues. The CDR3 region is CASSYGRGNQPQHF. The CDR3 DNA reads TGTGCCAGCAGTTACGGGCGGGGCAATCAGCCCCAGCATTTT.